This T cell receptor beta chain was retrieved from a study of blood T cell repertoires in COVID-19. Study overall: The study drew acute and convalescent COVID-19 samples from the United States, Italy and Spain. The cDNA or gDNA used as material had been derived from T cells, B-cell-depleted T cells, or PBMCs.

Trimming cost V 0 bases and J 7 bases, with 6 bases left between them. The germline CDR1 and CDR2 sequences are MNHEY and SVGEGT. The length of the CDR3 is 12 residues. The protocol was immunoSEQ multiplex PCR, while the TCRdb copy is restricted to in-frame clones and leaves out a portion. This table holds tens of thousands of clones, roughly four fifths found once. This receptor was identified in a human donor in a cohort sampled during active COVID-19. V is TRBV6-2 or TRBV6-3 and J is TRBJ1-2; D is uncertain. Sequencing was performed on peripheral blood. CDR3 residues: CASSYSRTGYTF. CDR3 nucleotide sequence: TGTGCCAGCAGTTACTCCAGAACTGGCTACACCTTC.